Below, 2 T cell receptor beta chains from the same sample are listed, as sequenced in a study of identical twins. TCRdb independently ran MiXCR on the 5' RACE reads; one entry per CDR3 protein. The table shows approximately 490,000 distinct CDR3 sequences, with approximately 20% occurring only once. The same sample was also used in a study of yellow fever vaccine responses in identical twins.

The sample comprised CD4+ T cells sorted from blood. All receptors derive from a woman aged 18 to 35 in good health.

The rearrangement uses TRBV2 and TRBJ2-2; D remains unclear. The germline V gene encodes CDR1 SNHLY and CDR2 FYNNEI. V lost 6 bases to trimming and J lost 3 bases, with 8 bases between them. The CDR3 is made up of 13 amino acids. The CDR3 region is CASRPHYTGELFF. The CDR3 DNA reads TGTGCCAGCAGACCCCATTACACCGGGGAGCTGTTTTTT.

This chain connects TRBV5-1 to TRBJ2-5; 8 nucleotides match TRBD2. Germline V gene sequence: CDR1 SGHRS, CDR2 YFSETQ. This CDR3 has 15 residues. The junction had 5 bases not matched to a gene; V was cut back by 2 bases and J by 2 bases. Here the CDR3 reads CASSFGLAQQETQYF. In nucleotides, the CDR3 is TGCGCCAGCAGCTTTGGACTAGCCCAACAAGAGACCCAGTACTTC.